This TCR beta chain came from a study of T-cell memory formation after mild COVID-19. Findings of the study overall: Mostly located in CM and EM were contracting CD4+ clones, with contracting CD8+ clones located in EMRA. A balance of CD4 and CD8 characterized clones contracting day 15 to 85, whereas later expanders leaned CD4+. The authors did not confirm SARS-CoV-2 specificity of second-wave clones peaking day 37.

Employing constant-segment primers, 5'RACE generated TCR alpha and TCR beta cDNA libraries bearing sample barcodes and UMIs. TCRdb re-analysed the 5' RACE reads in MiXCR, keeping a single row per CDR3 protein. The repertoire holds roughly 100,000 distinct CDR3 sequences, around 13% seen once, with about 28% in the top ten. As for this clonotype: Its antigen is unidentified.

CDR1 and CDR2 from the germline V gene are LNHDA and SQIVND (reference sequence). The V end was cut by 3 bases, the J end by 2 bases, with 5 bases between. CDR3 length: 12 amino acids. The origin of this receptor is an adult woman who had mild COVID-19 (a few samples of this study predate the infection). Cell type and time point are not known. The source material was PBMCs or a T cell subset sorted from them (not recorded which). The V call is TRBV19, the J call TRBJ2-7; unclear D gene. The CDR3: CASSIGTYEQYF. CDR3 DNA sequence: TGTGCCAGTAGTATTGGGACCTACGAGCAGTACTTC.